This TCR beta chain was profiled in a study of CD4 T cells in relation to SARS-CoV-2 and coronaviruses. 90,000 to 100,000 naive or memory CD4+ cells were cultured with CEF peptides for roughly eleven days. The germline CDR1 and CDR2 sequences are ENHRY and SYGVKD. This CDR3 is 16 amino acids long. J lost 4 bases, V lost 4 bases, and 8 bases had no gene match. As to this clone: Its antigen is not identified.

Naive and memory CD4+ T cells were cultured with CEF, then survey-sequenced. Generated by immunoSEQ multiplex PCR, the TCRdb table keeps only in-frame clones and is missing some. The sample carries more than 35,000 clones, 77% recorded once. Sequenced: memory CD4+ T cells from PBMCs, cultured in vitro. This clonotype originated in an adult with COVID-19. The chain carries TRBV10-3 and TRBJ2-1, with 9 bases fitting TRBD2. In DNA, the CDR3 is TGTGCCATCAGTGGCAAGCGGGAGGAGGTGTACAATGAGCAGTTCTTC. Encoded protein: CAISGKREEVYNEQFF.